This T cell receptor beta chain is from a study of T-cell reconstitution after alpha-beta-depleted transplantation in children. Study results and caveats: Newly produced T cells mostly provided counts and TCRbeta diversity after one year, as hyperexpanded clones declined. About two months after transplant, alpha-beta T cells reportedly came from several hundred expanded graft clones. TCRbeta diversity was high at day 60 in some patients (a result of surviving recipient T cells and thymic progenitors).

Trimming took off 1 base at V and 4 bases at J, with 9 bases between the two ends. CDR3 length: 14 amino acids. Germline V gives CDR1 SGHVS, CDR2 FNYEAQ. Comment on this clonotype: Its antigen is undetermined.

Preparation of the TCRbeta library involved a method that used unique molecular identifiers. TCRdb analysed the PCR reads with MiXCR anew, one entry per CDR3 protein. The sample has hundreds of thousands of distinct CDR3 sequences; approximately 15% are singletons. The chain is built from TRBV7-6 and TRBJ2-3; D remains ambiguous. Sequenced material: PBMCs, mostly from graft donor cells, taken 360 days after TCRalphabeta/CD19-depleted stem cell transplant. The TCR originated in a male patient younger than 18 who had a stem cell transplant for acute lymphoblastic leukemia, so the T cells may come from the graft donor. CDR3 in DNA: TGTGCCAGCAGCTTAGATGCGGACGCAGATACGCAGTATTTT. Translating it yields CASSLDADADTQYF. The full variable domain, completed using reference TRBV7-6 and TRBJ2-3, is GAGVSQSPRYKVTKRGQDVALRCDPISGHVSLYWYRQALGQGPEFLTYFNYEAQQDKSGLPNDRFSAERPEGSISTLTIQRTEQRDSAMYRCASSLDADADTQYFGPGTRLTVL.